What follows are 15 T cell receptor beta chains derived from one specimen sequenced in a study of cytomegalovirus exposure and HLA in healthy donors. Amplification used 60 Vbeta primers and 13 Jbeta primers. The repertoire was sequenced with immunoSEQ multiplex PCR; TCRdb's copy has only in-frame clones and lacks some. The table has 110,000 to 150,000 clones, roughly 82% seen once. The material sequenced was PBMCs. These receptors all stem from a man between 18 and 35 years old in good health and CMV-seropositive.

This clone was found once. This chain uses TRBV6-5 with TRBJ2-7; 10 positions match TRBD2. The junction had 3 bases not matched to a gene; V was cut back by 4 bases and J by 0 bases. The germline CDR1 and CDR2 sequences are MNHEY and SVGAGI. This CDR3 region has 15 residues. In DNA form, the CDR3 reads TGTGCCAGCAGTTCAGCTAGCGGGAGCTCCTACGAGCAGTACTTC. This encodes CASSSASGSSYEQYF.

This clone was detected only a few times. The V and J genes are TRBV25-1 and TRBJ2-1; 9 nucleotides match TRBD1. This CDR3 comprises 16 residues. Germline-derived CDR1 and CDR2 are MGHDK and SYGVNS. After removal of 6 bases from V and 10 bases from J, the junction contained 16 bases not matched to a gene. The CDR3 region has the DNA TGTGCCAGCAGGACCGCGGGGACAGGGTACTTAGGGGAGCAGTTCTTC. Translation: CASRTAGTGYLGEQFF.

V is TRBV5-1 and J is TRBJ2-7; 7 bases agree with TRBD2. Germline lookup yields CDR1 SGHRS and CDR2 YFSETQ. The CDR3 loop spans 15 amino acids. V dropped 5 bases and J dropped 0; count of bases not matched to a gene: 8. CDR3 sequence: CASRGPGTTSYEQYF. CDR3 DNA: TGCGCCAGCAGAGGTCCCGGGACTACCTCCTACGAGCAGTACTTC.

The chain joins TRBV28 to TRBJ1-2; a weak D match, TRBD1 (5 bases). The CDR3 contains 13 residues. Germline CDR1 MDHEN, CDR2 SYDVKM. Trimming left V 2 bases short and J 5 bases short, with 9 bases between. The CDR3: CASSLVPGYGYTF. CDR3 nucleotides: TGTGCCAGCAGTTTAGTGCCAGGGTATGGCTACACCTTC.

The chain links TRBV7-8 to TRBJ1-4; 7 bases line up with TRBD1. J was trimmed by 2 bases and V by 1 base; bases with no gene match: 1. The CDR3 consists of 15 residues. The germline gives CDR1 SGHVS, CDR2 FQNEAQ. The CDR3, as DNA: TGTGCCAGCAGCTTAGTGACAGGGACTAATGAAAAACTGTTTTTT. It codes for CASSLVTGTNEKLFF.

The V and J genes are TRBV30 and TRBJ2-5, with 13 positions matching TRBD2. Germline CDR1 is GTSNPN and CDR2 is SVGIG (reference sequence). The CDR3 is 16 residues long. V lost 5 bases and J lost 2; bases outside the gene matches: 8. CDR3 sequence (DNA): TGTGCCTGGGGGCTTTGGACTAGCGGGAGTCAAGAGACCCAGTACTTC. Translating it yields CAWGLWTSGSQETQYF.

The chain employs TRBV6-5 and TRBJ1-1; D remains unclear. This CDR3 has 14 amino acids. Germline V CDR1 and CDR2: MNHEY, SVGAGI. The V end lost 2 bases, the J end lost 0 bases, and 7 bases lay between the germline ends. The CDR3 nucleotides read TGTGCCAGCAGTTACCAGGCGATGAACACTGAAGCTTTCTTT. Amino acids: CASSYQAMNTEAFF.

Of note for this clone: Germline and junction disagree at one end, which may indicate a read error. The genes are TRBV7-7 and TRBJ2-1; 10 bases line up with TRBD2. The CDR3 totals 16 residues. CDR1 and CDR2 from the germline V gene are SSHAT and FNYEAQ (reference sequence). The CDR3: CASSYLAGVPYNEQFF. As DNA, the CDR3 is TGTGCTAGCAGTTACCTAGCGGGAGTACCTTACAATGAGCAGTTCTTC.

V is TRBV9 and J is TRBJ1-3; 7 bases match TRBD1. CDR3 length: 17 residues. J gave up 0 bases and V 4 bases, and 10 bases lay outside the gene matches. Germline V gene sequence: CDR1 SGDLS, CDR2 YYNGEE. CDR3 loop: CASSPNTGALSGNTIYF. CDR3 DNA: TGTGCCAGCAGCCCTAACACAGGGGCACTCTCTGGAAACACCATATATTTT.

This sequence joins TRBV2 and TRBJ1-1; 7 nucleotides agree with TRBD1. Per germline, CDR1 SNHLY and CDR2 FYNNEI. CDR3 length: 13 residues. V gave up 6 bases and J gave up 0 bases; unmatched junction bases: 1. CDR3 nucleotides: TGTGCCAGCAGGGGACAGATGAACACTGAAGCTTTCTTT. It is translated as CASRGQMNTEAFF.

V and J are TRBV19 and TRBJ1-1; TRBD1 is a possible D gene (5 bases). The CDR3 is 13 residues long. V lost 5 bases and J 5 bases, leaving 12 bases between the germline ends. From germline, CDR1 is LNHDA and CDR2 SQIVND (reference sequence). For the CDR3, the DNA is TGTGCCAGTAGTGCGGACATGGGAACTGAAGCTTTCTTT. Its protein is CASSADMGTEAFF.

About this clone itself: A junction end diverges from the germline sequence, so it may reflect a read error. The V call is TRBV7-7, the J call TRBJ2-1; TRBD2 might be the D (6 bases). CDR3 length: 13 amino acids. Germline loops: CDR1 SSHAT, CDR2 FNYEAQ (reference sequence). DNA of the CDR3: TGTGCTAGCAGCCTGGACTATTACAATGAGCAGTTCTTC. It is translated as CASSLDYYNEQFF.

The V and J genes are TRBV15 and TRBJ2-2, with D maybe TRBD1 (6 bases). This CDR3 has 15 residues. The germline V gene encodes CDR1 LNHNV and CDR2 YYDKDF (reference sequence). The V end lost 4 bases, the J end lost 4 bases, and 13 bases lay between the germline ends. The CDR3 loop reads CATSKALGGTGELFF. CDR3 nucleotides: TGTGCCACCAGCAAGGCTTTAGGGGGCACCGGGGAGCTGTTTTTT.

The chain combines TRBV6-1 with TRBJ2-3, with 7 positions matching TRBD1. The CDR3 covers 15 residues. Germline loops: CDR1 MNHNS, CDR2 SASEGT. Trimming removed 6 bases from V and 2 bases from J; junction bases left unmatched: 8. CDR3 coding DNA: TGTGCCAGCAGCGCGCCGGGACAGACCACAGATACGCAGTATTTT. Translation gives CASSAPGQTTDTQYF.

This chain joins TRBV5-4 and TRBJ2-7; 15 bases are a match to TRBD2. V dropped 3 bases and J dropped 5; count of bases not matched to a gene: 6. From germline, CDR1 is SGHNT and CDR2 YYREEE (reference sequence). The CDR3 totals 16 residues. The CDR3 coding sequence is TGTGCCAGCAGCTCCAGGACTAGCGGGAGGGCCAACGAGCAGTACTTC. Its protein product is CASSSRTSGRANEQYF.